A selection of T cell receptor beta chains follows, all from one sample in a study of human T cells and chemical hapten exposure. TCRdb re-analysed the RACE reads in MiXCR, keeping a single row per CDR3 protein. The sample has some 400,000 distinct CDR3 sequences; roughly 4.8% are singletons. The specimen comprised whole blood, sampled in connection with sensitization to the hapten diphenylcyclopropenone (DPC). These receptors were taken from a woman aged 50 to 60 with alopecia areata. Some clones in this sample may be carry-over from other donors' samples. CDR3s include the opening cysteine and the closing phenylalanine or tryptophan. Each record gives: D gene, J gene, V gene, clone size, CDR3 protein, CDR3 DNA. A D gene is named only where the DNA matches it firmly. Size tells how often a clone was seen (once, few, many) or the class of an expanded clone, and some rows leave it out.

D: -
J: TRBJ2-7
V: TRBV7-8
size: many
CDR3: CASSLTDAYEQYF
DNA: TGTGCCAGCAGCTTAACGGACGCCTACGAGCAGTACTTC

D: TRBD1
J: TRBJ2-3
V: TRBV7-2
size: few
CDR3: CASSRDSFTDTQYF
DNA: TGTGCCAGCAGCCGGGACAGCTTCACAGATACGCAGTATTTT

D: -
J: TRBJ2-1
V: TRBV21-1
size: -
CDR3: CATYRATYEQFF
DNA: TGTGCCACCTACCGGGCGACCTACGAGCAGTTCTTC

D: -
J: TRBJ2-7
V: TRBV28
size: -
CDR3: CASSSQGGSILYEQYF
DNA: TGTGCCAGCAGTTCCCAGGGGGGGTCGATTTTGTACGAGCAGTACTTC

D: -
J: TRBJ1-6
V: TRBV7-9
size: many
CDR3: CASSLGLAGRREDSPLHF
DNA: TGTGCCAGCAGCTTAGGGTTGGCAGGGAGGCGCGAGGATTCACCCCTCCACTTT

D: -
J: TRBJ2-3
V: TRBV9
size: many
CDR3: CASSVEPTDTQYF
DNA: TGTGCCAGCAGCGTGGAGCCCACAGATACGCAGTATTTT

D: -
J: TRBJ1-5
V: TRBV12-3/TRBV12-4
size: many
CDR3: CASSGVGGNQPQHF
DNA: TGTGCCAGCAGTGGGGTTGGCGGCAATCAGCCCCAGCATTTT

D: -
J: TRBJ2-2
V: TRBV29-1
size: -
CDR3: CSVDGRGSAGELFF
DNA: TGCAGCGTTGATGGCAGGGGATCGGCCGGGGAGCTGTTTTTT

D: -
J: TRBJ1-5
V: TRBV3-1
size: -
CDR3: CASSYGNGNQPQHF
DNA: TGTGCCAGCAGCTATGGGAATGGCAATCAGCCCCAGCATTTT

D: TRBD1
J: TRBJ2-3
V: TRBV5-5
size: few
CDR3: CASSLKDRRSTDTQYF
DNA: TGTGCCAGCAGCTTGAAGGACAGGCGTAGCACAGATACGCAGTATTTT

D: TRBD1
J: TRBJ2-5
V: TRBV4-2
size: many
CDR3: CASQMAGTGLQETQYF
DNA: TGTGCCAGTCAGATGGCCGGGACAGGGCTTCAAGAGACCCAGTACTTC

D: TRBD2
J: TRBJ2-1
V: TRBV7-9
size: -
CDR3: CASSFGGALNEQFF
DNA: TGTGCCAGCAGCTTCGGGGGGGCGTTAAATGAGCAGTTCTTC

D: -
J: TRBJ2-3
V: TRBV2
size: few
CDR3: CASSVNRGGADTQYF
DNA: TGTGCCAGCAGTGTTAACAGGGGAGGTGCAGATACGCAGTATTTT

D: -
J: TRBJ1-5
V: TRBV5-5
size: few
CDR3: CASSLGPGPPGNQPQHF
DNA: TGTGCCAGCAGCTTGGGGCCGGGACCCCCTGGGAATCAGCCCCAGCATTTT

D: -
J: TRBJ1-4
V: TRBV4-3
size: many
CDR3: CASSQDGRRGDEKLFF
DNA: TGCGCCAGCAGCCAAGATGGGCGCAGGGGCGATGAAAAACTGTTTTTT

D: TRBD2
J: TRBJ2-1
V: TRBV24-1
size: many
CDR3: CATSDPSGRAGDEQFF
DNA: TGTGCCACCAGTGATCCCAGCGGGAGGGCCGGGGATGAGCAGTTCTTC

D: -
J: TRBJ1-1
V: TRBV20-1
size: many
CDR3: CSARGGALSNTEAFF
DNA: TGCAGTGCTAGGGGTGGGGCCCTATCAAACACTGAAGCTTTCTTT

D: TRBD1
J: TRBJ1-2
V: TRBV20-1
size: many
CDR3: CSALRTGGYGYTF
DNA: TGCAGTGCTCTCAGGACAGGGGGCTATGGCTACACCTTC

D: TRBD1
J: TRBJ2-7
V: TRBV27
size: many
CDR3: CASFSDRGLGEQYF
DNA: TGTGCCAGCTTCTCCGACAGGGGGCTGGGCGAGCAGTACTTC

D: TRBD1
J: TRBJ1-1
V: TRBV18
size: many
CDR3: CASFSRTGPNTEAFF
DNA: TGTGCCAGCTTTTCAAGGACAGGCCCGAACACTGAAGCTTTCTTT

D: -
J: TRBJ2-1
V: TRBV20-1
size: few
CDR3: CSASRSSSLLRNEQFF
DNA: TGCAGTGCTAGTCGATCTTCCAGCCTCCTAAGGAATGAGCAGTTCTTC

D: TRBD2
J: TRBJ2-3
V: TRBV7-2
size: many
CDR3: CASSLVSGGRAGDTQYF
DNA: TGTGCCAGCAGCTTGGTCTCTGGCGGGAGGGCCGGAGATACGCAGTATTTT

D: TRBD1
J: TRBJ2-3
V: TRBV7-9
size: -
CDR3: CASINGDRGTDTQYF
DNA: TGTGCCAGCATCAATGGGGACAGGGGCACAGATACGCAGTATTTT

D: -
J: TRBJ2-3
V: TRBV12-3/TRBV12-4
size: few
CDR3: CASRPDRSTDTQYF
DNA: TGTGCCAGCAGGCCTGACAGGAGCACAGATACGCAGTATTTT

D: TRBD1
J: TRBJ1-5
V: TRBV12-3/TRBV12-4
size: many
CDR3: CASSLKGQGDQPQHF
DNA: TGTGCCAGCAGTTTAAAGGGACAGGGAGATCAGCCCCAGCATTTT

D: TRBD1
J: TRBJ1-1
V: TRBV2
size: -
CDR3: CARATGLTEAFF
DNA: TGTGCCAGAGCGACAGGGCTCACTGAAGCTTTCTTT

D: -
J: TRBJ2-4
V: TRBV5-4
size: -
CDR3: CASSSDIAKNIQYF
DNA: TGTGCCAGCAGCTCAGATATAGCCAAAAACATTCAGTACTTC

D: TRBD2
J: TRBJ2-1
V: TRBV6-2/TRBV6-3
size: many
CDR3: CASVAGAGEQFF
DNA: TGTGCCAGTGTAGCGGGAGCGGGTGAGCAGTTCTTC

D: TRBD2
J: TRBJ2-1
V: TRBV6-2/TRBV6-3
size: many
CDR3: CASFASGGSGNEQFF
DNA: TGTGCCAGCTTCGCATCGGGAGGATCGGGTAATGAGCAGTTCTTC

D: -
J: TRBJ2-3
V: TRBV20-1
size: few
CDR3: CSAKRESSTDTQYF
DNA: TGCAGTGCAAAGAGGGAATCTAGCACAGATACGCAGTATTTT

D: -
J: TRBJ1-2
V: TRBV16
size: many
CDR3: CASSHMEGYTF
DNA: TGTGCCAGCAGCCATATGGAAGGCTACACCTTC

D: -
J: TRBJ1-1
V: TRBV6-1
size: few
CDR3: CASSGTALGTEAFF
DNA: TGTGCCAGCAGTGGGACAGCTTTGGGGACTGAAGCTTTCTTT

D: -
J: TRBJ1-2
V: TRBV5-6
size: many
CDR3: CASSRKGRLDYGYTF
DNA: TGTGCCAGCAGCCGGAAGGGGCGCTTGGACTATGGCTACACCTTC

D: -
J: TRBJ2-7
V: TRBV4-1
size: -
CDR3: CASSQEPGIGFEQYF
DNA: TGCGCCAGCAGCCAAGAACCAGGGATCGGGTTCGAGCAGTACTTC

D: TRBD2
J: TRBJ2-7
V: TRBV7-9
size: many
CDR3: CASNRGLATYEQYF
DNA: TGTGCCAGCAACCGGGGACTAGCTACCTACGAGCAGTACTTC

D: TRBD2
J: TRBJ2-3
V: TRBV7-9
size: -
CDR3: CASSFAAGGLADTQYF
DNA: TGTGCCAGCAGCTTCGCTGCGGGGGGGCTCGCAGATACGCAGTATTTT

D: -
J: TRBJ2-1
V: TRBV7-2
size: few
CDR3: CASSVTGLARDEQFF
DNA: TGTGCCAGCAGCGTCACCGGACTTGCACGGGATGAGCAGTTCTTC

D: TRBD2
J: TRBJ2-1
V: TRBV7-9
size: many
CDR3: CASRTTSGRDNEQFF
DNA: TGTGCCAGCCGAACAACTAGCGGGAGGGACAATGAGCAGTTCTTC

D: TRBD2
J: TRBJ2-1
V: TRBV3-1
size: -
CDR3: CASSPSGGLASDEQFF
DNA: TGTGCCAGCAGCCCATCTGGGGGACTAGCGTCCGATGAGCAGTTCTTC

D: -
J: TRBJ2-3
V: TRBV7-9
size: many
CDR3: CASFGPSTDTQYF
DNA: TGTGCCAGCTTCGGACCTAGCACAGATACGCAGTATTTT

D: -
J: TRBJ1-5
V: TRBV10-3
size: few
CDR3: CAISDQALSNQPQHF
DNA: TGTGCCATCAGTGACCAGGCGCTTAGCAATCAGCCCCAGCATTTT

D: TRBD2
J: TRBJ2-7
V: TRBV13
size: few
CDR3: CASSSNSGRAYEQYF
DNA: TGTGCCAGCAGTTCCAATAGCGGGAGGGCCTACGAGCAGTACTTC

D: -
J: TRBJ1-1
V: TRBV2
size: -
CDR3: CASSETENTEAFF
DNA: TGTGCCAGCAGTGAAACCGAGAACACTGAAGCTTTCTTT

D: -
J: TRBJ1-6
V: TRBV5-1
size: -
CDR3: CASTRTDYNSPLHF
DNA: TGCGCCAGCACCCGGACTGATTATAATTCACCCCTCCACTTT

D: TRBD1
J: TRBJ1-2
V: TRBV5-5
size: many
CDR3: CASSSTGGSFYGYTF
DNA: TGTGCCAGCAGCTCAACAGGGGGCTCCTTCTATGGCTACACCTTC

D: TRBD1
J: TRBJ1-4
V: TRBV11-2
size: many
CDR3: CASSFERQGPLHNEKLFF
DNA: TGTGCCAGCAGCTTTGAACGACAGGGGCCACTTCATAATGAAAAACTGTTTTTT

D: TRBD1
J: TRBJ2-6
V: TRBV6-2/TRBV6-3
size: many
CDR3: CASSPGQGAVGANVLTF
DNA: TGTGCCAGCAGCCCGGGACAGGGGGCAGTGGGGGCCAACGTCCTGACTTTC

D: -
J: TRBJ2-5
V: TRBV21-1
size: few
CDR3: CASSKERGRQETQYF
DNA: TGTGCCAGCAGCAAAGAAAGGGGGCGGCAAGAGACCCAGTACTTC

D: TRBD1
J: TRBJ1-1
V: TRBV6-1
size: few
CDR3: CASSVDRVNTEAFF
DNA: TGTGCCAGCAGCGTGGACAGGGTGAACACTGAAGCTTTCTTT

D: -
J: TRBJ1-5
V: TRBV6-1
size: many
CDR3: CASSERGQPQHF
DNA: TGTGCCAGCAGTGAGCGGGGACAGCCCCAGCATTTT

D: -
J: TRBJ2-3
V: TRBV20-1
size: many
CDR3: CSATLADTDTQYF
DNA: TGCAGTGCTACGTTAGCGGACACAGATACGCAGTATTTT

D: -
J: TRBJ2-5
V: TRBV3-1
size: many
CDR3: CASSQGGKETQYF
DNA: TGTGCCAGCAGCCAAGGTGGAAAGGAGACCCAGTACTTC

D: TRBD2
J: TRBJ2-3
V: TRBV20-1
size: many
CDR3: CSALPPWVAGVQDTQYF
DNA: TGCAGTGCTCTCCCCCCCTGGGTAGCGGGGGTGCAAGATACGCAGTATTTT

D: -
J: TRBJ1-1
V: TRBV7-2
size: few
CDR3: CASSLELAEAFF
DNA: TGTGCCAGCAGCTTAGAGTTGGCTGAAGCTTTCTTT